These 32 T cell receptor beta chains were sequenced from one sample in a study of patients and donors after allogeneic stem cell transplantation. Each CDR3 protein gets one entry after TCRdb re-called the RT-PCR reads with MiXCR. The table shows some 960,000 distinct CDR3 sequences, with under 20% occurring only once. Sample: blood, either unsorted or a sorted T cell fraction (not recorded which). These receptors were taken from a human donor who was either an allogeneic HSCT recipient or a stem cell or donor lymphocyte infusion donor (not recorded which). It is not recorded whose cells these are; they may come from a transplant donor.

There are a few counts of this clonotype. The V and J genes are TRBV5-1 and TRBJ2-2; TRBD1 aligns across 7 bases. In germline, CDR1 is SGHRS, CDR2 YFSETQ. Trimming removed 4 bases from V and 0 bases from J; junction bases left unmatched: 3. The CDR3 consists of 15 residues. CDR3: CASSVGQANTGELFF. CDR3 DNA: TGCGCCAGCAGCGTTGGACAGGCGAACACCGGGGAGCTGTTTTTT.

V gene TRBV30 combines with J gene TRBJ2-1; D gene unclear. V lost 4 bases to trimming and J lost 6 bases, with 16 bases between them. Per germline, CDR1 GTSNPN and CDR2 SVGIG (reference sequence). CDR3 length: 14 residues. The CDR3 region has the DNA TGTGCCTGGACGGAAGGGAAGCGCGTCAATGAGCAGTTCTTC. It specifies CAWTEGKRVNEQFF.

The CDR3 here is CAWSVQAHTEAFF. Here the CDR3 DNA reads TGTGCCTGGAGTGTACAGGCGCACACTGAAGCTTTCTTT. V usage is TRBV30 and J usage is TRBJ1-1, with D possibly being TRBD1 (5 bases). CDR1 is GTSNPN and CDR2 is SVGIG in the germline V gene (reference sequence). Trimming removed 0 bases from V and 3 bases from J, with 8 bases in between. This CDR3 contains 13 residues.

The chain is built from TRBV4-1 and TRBJ2-3; TRBD2 matches at 11 bases. Germline CDR1 and CDR2: MGHRA and YSYEKL. The CDR3 is 17 amino acids. Trimming took 0 bases from V and 2 from J; bases not matched to a gene: 4. The CDR3 DNA reads TGCGCCAGCAGCCAAGAAGGGACTAGCGGAAACACAGATACGCAGTATTTT. Amino acid sequence: CASSQEGTSGNTDTQYF.

The chain carries TRBV12-3 or TRBV12-4 and TRBJ1-1; TRBD1 might be the D (5 bases). Trimming took 3 bases from V and 5 from J, leaving 22 bases between them. The CDR3 sequence is 17 residues long. CDR3 in DNA: TGTGCCAGCAGTTTTTGGGTGGGGCCAGATCGTAAAACTGAAGCTTTCTTT. Translation gives CASSFWVGPDRKTEAFF.

This clonotype was observed a handful of times. The chain links TRBV12-5 to TRBJ2-7, with 9 positions matching TRBD1. The CDR3 has 13 amino acids. V shed 6 bases and J 3 bases; nucleotides not matched to a gene: 3. Germline CDR1 reads LGHNT; CDR2 reads FRNRAP. CDR3 sequence: CASGEDRGYEQYF. The CDR3 bases are TGTGCTAGTGGGGAGGACAGGGGCTACGAGCAGTACTTC.

A few counts support this clonotype. The gene calls are TRBV12-3 or TRBV12-4 and TRBJ2-4; TRBD1 might be the D (5 bases). V was clipped by 1 base and J by 2 bases, with 12 bases between them. The CDR3 extends over 16 amino acids. CDR3 amino acids: CASSLVQGGTKNIQYF. The CDR3 DNA reads TGTGCCAGCAGTTTAGTCCAGGGTGGAACCAAAAACATTCAGTACTTC.

This clonotype was counted between two and nine times. DNA of the CDR3: TGTGCCATCCAAAAATTCACAGATACGCAGTATTTT. It is translated as CAIQKFTDTQYF. V usage is TRBV12-3 or TRBV12-4 and J usage is TRBJ2-3; D is unresolved. The CDR3 sequence is 12 residues long. V gave up 10 bases and J gave up 2 bases, with 10 bases separating them.

For this clonotype: The germline gene is not matched at one end of the junction; a read error may be the cause. The chain carries TRBV2 and TRBJ1-2; 9 bases agree with TRBD1. Germline V gene data show CDR1 as SNHLY and CDR2 as FYNNEI. The CDR3 has 14 amino acids. The CDR3 nucleotides are TGTGCCAGCAGAGAAGGGACAGGGAGCTATGGCTACACCTTC. Protein sequence: CASREGTGSYGYTF.

The chain is built from TRBV24-1 and TRBJ2-5, with 7 bases matching TRBD2. Germline V gene data show CDR1 as KGHDR and CDR2 as SFDVKD. V lost 4 bases and J lost 4; bases outside the gene matches: 8. This CDR3 has 15 residues. CDR3 coding DNA: TGTGCCACCAGTGACACGCGAGGGAGGGGAGAGACCCAGTACTTC. Translated, it gives CATSDTRGRGETQYF.

This chain uses TRBV5-8 with TRBJ2-5; D is unclear. Germline lookup yields CDR1 SGHTS and CDR2 YDEGEE. Trimming stripped 0 bases from V and 5 bases from J, with 11 bases between. The CDR3 is made up of 14 amino acids. CDR3 nucleotides: TGTGCCAGCAGCTTGGAACCCCAGATCGAGACCCAGTACTTC. Residues: CASSLEPQIETQYF.

At least ten counts were recorded for this clonotype. The chain carries TRBV11-2 and TRBJ1-2; tentatively, D is TRBD1 (5 bases). This CDR3 is 13 amino acids long. Trimming removed 5 bases at V and 5 bases at J, with 12 bases between. Germline CDR1 SGHAT, CDR2 FQNNGV. The CDR3, as DNA: TGTGCCAGCAGCCCTGGCCGGGGGTATGGCTACACCTTC. Its translation is CASSPGRGYGYTF.

This clonotype turned up a few times. This chain connects TRBV5-1 to TRBJ1-1, with TRBD1 as a possible D gene (6 bases). The germline gives CDR1 SGHRS, CDR2 YFSETQ. The germline V and J ends were trimmed by 6 bases and 4 bases, with 28 bases remaining between them. CDR3 size: 18 residues. The CDR3 sequence: CASTTGVMPRGRGTEAFF. CDR3 coding DNA: TGCGCCAGCACCACCGGAGTCATGCCTAGGGGGAGAGGCACTGAAGCTTTCTTT.

The CDR3 loop is CASSLYSDTEAFF. CDR3 sequence (DNA): TGTGCCAGCAGTTTGTACAGCGACACTGAAGCTTTCTTT. The rearrangement links TRBV12-3 or TRBV12-4 to TRBJ1-1, with D unresolved. Trimming left V 3 bases short and J 3 bases short, with 8 bases between. CDR3 length equals 13 residues.

This clonotype has just a few counts. This rearrangement joins TRBV9 to TRBJ1-4; 8 bases map to TRBD1. The junction had 7 bases not matched to a gene; V was cut back by 4 bases and J by 5 bases. Germline CDR1 SGDLS, CDR2 YYNGEE. The CDR3 has 15 residues. CDR3 bases: TGTGCCAGCAGCCCTTGGACAGGGAAGAATGAAAAACTGTTTTTT. Translation gives CASSPWTGKNEKLFF.

This clonotype has only a few counts. J is TRBJ2-1 and V is TRBV4-1; 8 nucleotides line up with TRBD2. The CDR3 contains 16 residues. Unmatched junction bases numbered 9, after V lost 5 bases and J lost 3 bases. Germline-derived CDR1 and CDR2 are MGHRA and YSYEKL. The CDR3 DNA follows: TGCGCCAGCAGCGGACTAGCAAATGCACTCTACAATGAGCAGTTCTTC. It specifies CASSGLANALYNEQFF.

This clonotype was detected ten times or more. The chain couples TRBV12-3 or TRBV12-4 to TRBJ1-2; 7 bases align to TRBD1. Trimming took 5 bases from V and 4 from J; bases not matched to a gene: 4. This CDR3 spans 13 amino acids. CDR3 sequence: CASSEDRFYGYTF. The CDR3 DNA sequence: TGTGCCAGCAGTGAGGACAGGTTCTATGGCTACACCTTC.

This clonotype was detected only a few times. The chain employs TRBV27 and TRBJ2-7, with TRBD2 matching over 10 bases. CDR1 is MNHEY and CDR2 is SMNVEV in the germline V gene (reference sequence). CDR3 length equals 17 residues. After removal of 5 bases from V and 5 bases from J, the junction contained 15 bases not matched to a gene. The CDR3 loop is CASSVAGGRSIPHEQYF. The CDR3 nucleotides read TGTGCCAGCAGTGTAGCGGGGGGAAGGTCTATACCCCACGAGCAGTACTTC.

This clonotype was detected ten times or more. The chain links TRBV12-3 or TRBV12-4 to TRBJ2-7; D might be TRBD1 (8 bases). Trimming pared 3 bases from V and 3 bases from J, leaving 21 bases between. CDR3 length: 17 amino acids. The CDR3 protein is CASSFAPGRTGFYEQYF. CDR3 DNA: TGTGCCAGCAGTTTTGCCCCCGGGAGGACAGGGTTCTACGAGCAGTACTTC.

The V and J genes are TRBV24-1 and TRBJ1-1; D not certain. The germline gives CDR1 KGHDR, CDR2 SFDVKD. This CDR3 comprises 11 residues. V was shortened by 12 bases and J by 1 base, with 8 bases between the two germline ends. CDR3: CAVLTNTEAFF. The CDR3, as DNA: TGTGCCGTGTTAACGAACACTGAAGCTTTCTTT.

This clonotype was seen only a few times. The chain has TRBV20-1 and TRBJ1-2; D not resolved. The CDR3 runs 13 residues. CDR1 DFQATT and CDR2 SNEGSKA come from the germline V gene (reference sequence). The V end lost 6 bases, the J end lost 2 bases, and 13 bases lay between the germline ends. In DNA form, the CDR3 reads TGCAGTGCGGAGCACCGTCCGAACTATGGCTACACCTTC. It codes for CSAEHRPNYGYTF.

The chain carries TRBV12-3 or TRBV12-4 and TRBJ1-2; D is ambiguous. This CDR3 is 14 amino acids long. V dropped 1 base and J dropped 4 bases, with 10 bases sitting between them. The DNA for the CDR3 is TGTGCCAGCAGTTTAGAAGACGGCCTCTATGGCTACACCTTC. It translates to CASSLEDGLYGYTF.

This clonotype showed up just a few times. The chain couples TRBV20-1 to TRBJ2-3; 15 bases fit TRBD2. This CDR3 comprises 15 residues. The V and J ends lost 6 bases and 2 bases, in that order; junction bases with no gene match: 3. The germline V gene has CDR1 DFQATT and CDR2 SNEGSKA (reference sequence). The CDR3 spells CSAGTSGGPTDTQYF. CDR3 nucleotides: TGCAGTGCCGGGACTAGCGGGGGGCCCACAGATACGCAGTATTTT.

This clonotype appeared a few times. The chain carries TRBV7-9 and TRBJ2-7, with a weak D call TRBD2 (5 bases). The CDR3 sequence is 14 residues long. Germline loops: CDR1 SEHNR, CDR2 FQNEAQ (reference sequence). The V and J ends lost 3 bases and 5 bases respectively, with 14 bases between them. In DNA form, the CDR3 reads TGTGCCAGCAGCTTCTTAGCGTCCGCCGACGAGCAGTACTTC. This translates into CASSFLASADEQYF.

J is TRBJ1-1 and V is TRBV7-2; 9 nucleotides line up with TRBD1. Per germline, CDR1 SGHTA and CDR2 FQGNSA. This CDR3 is 14 amino acids long. The V gene end was trimmed by 6 bases and the J gene end by 1 base; junction bases not matched to a gene: 3. CDR3 sequence (DNA): TGTGCCAGCAGGGGACAGGGCAGGAACACTGAAGCTTTCTTT. Amino acid sequence: CASRGQGRNTEAFF.

This clonotype has at least ten counts. The chain is built from TRBV24-1 and TRBJ2-2, with 11 bases aligning to TRBD2. V shed 9 bases and J 5 bases; nucleotides not matched to a gene: 7. CDR1 is KGHDR, CDR2 SFDVKD, per germline. The CDR3 length is 15 residues. The CDR3: CATGVAGGSTGELFF. The CDR3 bases are TGTGCCACCGGAGTAGCGGGAGGGTCTACCGGGGAGCTGTTTTTT.

This clonotype was counted ten times or more. J is TRBJ2-7 and V is TRBV9; 7 bases fit TRBD2. The germline CDR1 and CDR2 sequences are SGDLS and YYNGEE. Trimming at V came to 0 bases and at J to 2 bases, leaving 2 bases not matched to a gene. The CDR3 runs to 14 residues. CDR3 sequence: CASSVGEGTYEQYF. The CDR3 DNA reads as TGTGCCAGCAGCGTAGGGGAGGGGACCTACGAGCAGTACTTC.

The chain combines TRBV5-1 with TRBJ2-7; D remains unclear. The CDR3 consists of 14 residues. CDR1 and CDR2 (germline): SGHRS, YFSETQ. V was clipped by 4 bases and J by 2 bases, with 13 bases between them. In DNA, the CDR3 is TGCGCCAGCAGCCTTAACTCCGTGCCCTACGAGCAGTACTTC. It specifies CASSLNSVPYEQYF.

The chain has TRBV29-1 and TRBJ1-4; D perhaps matches TRBD1 (5 bases). Per germline, CDR1 SQVTM and CDR2 ANQGSEA. V gave up 4 bases and J gave up 2 bases, with 14 bases separating them. The CDR3 sequence is 15 residues long. This CDR3 is CSVVGAPSTNEKLFF. CDR3 DNA: TGCAGCGTTGTAGGGGCCCCGTCCACTAATGAAAAACTGTTTTTT.

This clonotype has a count of ten or more. This sequence joins TRBV12-3 or TRBV12-4 and TRBJ1-5, with no clear D. V shed 0 bases and J shed 6 bases, with 6 bases lying between them. This CDR3 comprises 13 residues. For the CDR3, the DNA is TGTGCCAGCAGTTTAGCCCCGGGTCAGCCCCAGCATTTT. Its protein product is CASSLAPGQPQHF.

J is TRBJ1-2 and V is TRBV7-8; TRBD1 might be the D (5 bases). The CDR3 covers 15 residues. V lost 5 bases and J 4 bases, leaving 17 bases between the germline ends. Germline V gives CDR1 SGHVS, CDR2 FQNEAQ. The CDR3 coding sequence is TGTGCCAGCAGCAAACGTGCGGGGGAGCTCTATGGCTACACCTTC. Translating it yields CASSKRAGELYGYTF. The whole variable domain, remainder taken from reference TRBV7-8 and TRBJ1-2, is GAGVSQSPRYKVAKRGQDVALRCDPISGHVSLFWYQQALGQGPEFLTYFQNEAQLDKSGLPSDRFFAERPEGSVSTLKIQRTQQEDSAVYLCASSKRAGELYGYTFGSGTRLTVV.

The V gene is TRBV11-2, the J gene TRBJ2-1; TRBD2 matches at 7 bases. Germline CDR1 and CDR2: SGHAT and FQNNGV. Trimming removed 1 base from V and 0 bases from J; junction bases left unmatched: 6. The CDR3 totals 17 residues. CDR3 in DNA: TGTGCCAGCAGCTTAGTTGGCGGGAGAAGCTCCTACAATGAGCAGTTCTTC. Translating gives CASSLVGGRSSYNEQFF.